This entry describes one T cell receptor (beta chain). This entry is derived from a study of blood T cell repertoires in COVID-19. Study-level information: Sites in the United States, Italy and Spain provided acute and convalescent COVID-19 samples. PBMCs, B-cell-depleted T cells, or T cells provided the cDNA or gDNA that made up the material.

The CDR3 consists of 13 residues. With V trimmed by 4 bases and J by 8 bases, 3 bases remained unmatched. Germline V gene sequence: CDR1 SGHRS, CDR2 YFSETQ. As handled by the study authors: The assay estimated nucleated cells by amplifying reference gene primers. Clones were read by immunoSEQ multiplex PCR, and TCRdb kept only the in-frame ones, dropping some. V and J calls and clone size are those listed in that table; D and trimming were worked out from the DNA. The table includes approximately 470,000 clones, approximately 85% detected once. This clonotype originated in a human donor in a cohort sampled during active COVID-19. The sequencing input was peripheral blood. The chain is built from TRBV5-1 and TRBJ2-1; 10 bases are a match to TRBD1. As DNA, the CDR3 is TGCGCCAGCAGCAGCGGACAGGGGGATGAGCAGTTCTTC. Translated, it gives CASSSGQGDEQFF.